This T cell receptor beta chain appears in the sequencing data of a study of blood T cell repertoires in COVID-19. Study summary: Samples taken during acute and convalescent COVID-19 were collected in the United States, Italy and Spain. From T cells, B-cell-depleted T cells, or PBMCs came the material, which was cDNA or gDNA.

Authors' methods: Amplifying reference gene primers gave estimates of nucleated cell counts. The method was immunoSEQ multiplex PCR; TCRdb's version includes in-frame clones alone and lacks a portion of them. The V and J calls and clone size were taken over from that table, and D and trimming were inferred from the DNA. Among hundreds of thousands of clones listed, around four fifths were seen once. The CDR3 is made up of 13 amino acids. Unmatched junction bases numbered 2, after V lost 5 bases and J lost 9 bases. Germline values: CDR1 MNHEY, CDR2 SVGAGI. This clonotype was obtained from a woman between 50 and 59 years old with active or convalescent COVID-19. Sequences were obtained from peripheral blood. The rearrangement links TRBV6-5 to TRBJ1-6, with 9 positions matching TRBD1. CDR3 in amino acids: CASSKDRGSPLHF. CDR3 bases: TGTGCCAGCAGTAAGGACAGGGGTTCACCCCTCCACTTT.